This T cell receptor beta chain appears in the sequencing data of a study of cytomegalovirus exposure and HLA in healthy donors. Overall study results and limits: DRB1 showed the most TCR associations and HLA-C the fewest in a later analysis, as rates varied by HLA locus.

Researchers ran the PCR with 60 Vbeta and 13 Jbeta primers. The method was immunoSEQ multiplex PCR; TCRdb's version includes in-frame clones alone and lacks a portion of them. The sample holds 70,000 or so clones; roughly 82% are singletons and the top ten take 1.9%. The germline CDR1 and CDR2 sequences are SSHAT and FNYEAQ (reference sequence). CDR3 size: 14 residues. Comment on this clone: Its antigen is unknown. Germline and junction disagree at one end, which may indicate a read error.

This chain links TRBV7-7 with TRBJ1-1; D unclear. The sequence came from a man between 18 and 29 years old in good health and CMV-seronegative. The sequencing sample was made of PBMCs. The CDR3 protein is CASSPLRVNTEAFF. The CDR3 region has the DNA TGTGCTAGCAGCCCTTTGAGGGTGAACACTGAAGCTTTCTTT.